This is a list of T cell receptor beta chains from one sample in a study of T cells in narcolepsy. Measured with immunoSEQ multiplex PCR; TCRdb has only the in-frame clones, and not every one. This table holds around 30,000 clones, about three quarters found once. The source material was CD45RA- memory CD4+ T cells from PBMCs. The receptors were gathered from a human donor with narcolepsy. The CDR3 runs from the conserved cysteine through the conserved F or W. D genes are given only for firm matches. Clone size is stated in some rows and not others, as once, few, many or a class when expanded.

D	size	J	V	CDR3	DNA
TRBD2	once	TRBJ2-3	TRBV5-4	CASSLGTSGVNTDTQYF	TGTGCCAGCAGCTTGGGTACTAGCGGGGTTAATACAGATACGCAGTATTTT
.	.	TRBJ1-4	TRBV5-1	CASSDPHGATNEKLFF	TGCGCCAGCAGCGACCCCCATGGGGCAACTAATGAAAAACTGTTTTTT
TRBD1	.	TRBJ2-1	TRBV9	CASSVQTGTGVSNEQFF	TGTGCCAGCAGCGTACAAACCGGGACAGGGGTCTCTAATGAGCAGTTCTTC
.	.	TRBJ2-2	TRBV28	CASNAAGLNTGELFF	TGTGCCAGCAATGCAGCGGGCCTGAACACCGGGGAGCTGTTTTTT
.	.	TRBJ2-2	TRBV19	CASSIKTRGPNTGELFF	TGTGCCAGTAGTATTAAGACTAGGGGTCCGAACACCGGGGAGCTGTTTTTT
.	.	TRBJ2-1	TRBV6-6	CASSQPTGGALSEQFF	TGTGCCAGCAGCCAACCCACGGGGGGCGCCTTATCTGAGCAGTTCTTC
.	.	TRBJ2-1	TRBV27	CASSLQLRRVYNYNEQFF	TGTGCCAGCAGTCTACAACTACGCCGGGTCTACAACTACAATGAGCAGTTCTTC
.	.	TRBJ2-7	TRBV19	CASSLTGGQGYEQYF	TGTGCCAGTAGTTTGACCGGGGGGCAGGGCTACGAGCAGTACTTC
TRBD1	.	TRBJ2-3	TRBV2	CASRGDRGLGDTQYF	TGTGCCAGCCGTGGAGACAGGGGGTTAGGGGATACGCAGTATTTT
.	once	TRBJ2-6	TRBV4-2	CASRGGLRTGRSGANVLTF	TGTGCCAGCAGGGGGGGGTTGCGGACAGGGCGCTCTGGGGCCAACGTCCTGACTTTC
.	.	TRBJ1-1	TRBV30	CALQGYTEAFF	TGTGCCCTTCAGGGTTACACTGAAGCTTTCTTT